Listed below are T cell receptor beta chains from one sample, sequenced in a study of CD8 T cells in Susac syndrome. Using its own MiXCR run on the immunoSEQ multiplex PCR reads, TCRdb lists one record per CDR3 protein. The sample carries hundreds of thousands of distinct CDR3 sequences, 96% recorded once. The sample was CD4+ T cells from PBMCs. The receptor set was obtained from a human donor with Susac syndrome. Each CDR3 is given with its conserved first and last residue. A D gene is named only where the DNA matches it firmly. Rows may omit the clone size; those that give it use once, few, many or a size class.

TRBJ2-7 | NA | NA | TRBV11-3 | TGTGCCAGCAGCTTAGACAGGGTCCACGAGCAGTACTTC | CASSLDRVHEQYF
TRBJ2-1 | NA | TRBD2 | TRBV6-5 | TGTGCCAGCAGTTACTCCCGAGCGGGAGAAAACTCCTACAATGAGCAGTTCTTC | CASSYSRAGENSYNEQFF
TRBJ2-1 | NA | NA | TRBV3-1 | TGTGCCAGCAGCCATACAGCTCTCTCCTACAATGAGCAGTTCTTC | CASSHTALSYNEQFF
TRBJ2-5 | NA | NA | TRBV5-4 | TGTGCCAGCAGCGCCACTTACCAAGAGACCCAGTACTTC | CASSATYQETQYF
TRBJ2-7 | NA | NA | TRBV10-1 | TGCGCCAGCAGTGAGGGCCCCGAGCAGTACTTC | CASSEGPEQYF
TRBJ2-6 | NA | NA | TRBV18 | TGTGCCAGCTCACCTTCCTCTGGGGCCAACGTCCTGACTTTC | CASSPSSGANVLTF
TRBJ1-5 | NA | TRBD1 | TRBV19 | TGTGCCAGTAGTACTCCGGGACAGCTCAATCAGCCCCAGCATTTT | CASSTPGQLNQPQHF
TRBJ2-7 | NA | TRBD1 | TRBV10-3 | TGTGCCATCAACGGACAGGGGGCTTCCTACGAGCAGTACTTC | CAINGQGASYEQYF
TRBJ2-5 | NA | NA | TRBV5-4 | TGTGCCAGCAGTTCCGGGACTGGGGAGACCCAGTACTTC | CASSSGTGETQYF
TRBJ2-4 | NA | NA | TRBV20-1 | TGCAGTGCTGAGGGGGTCTGGGCCAAAAACATTCAGTACTTC | CSAEGVWAKNIQYF
TRBJ2-1 | NA | NA | TRBV11-2 | TGTGCCAGCAGCCGCCTCGGGCGGGGCGGCTCCTACAATGAGCAGTTCTTC | CASSRLGRGGSYNEQFF
TRBJ2-3 | NA | TRBD2 | TRBV25-1 | TGTGCCAGCAGTGAACTAGCGGGAAGCACAGATACGCAGTATTTT | CASSELAGSTDTQYF
TRBJ2-1 | NA | TRBD1 | TRBV9 | TGTGCCAGCAGCGTAGAGGGCAGGGGGCCCTACAATGAGCAGTTCTTC | CASSVEGRGPYNEQFF
TRBJ2-7 | NA | NA | TRBV15 | TGTGCCACCAGCAGAGCCGCCTCCTACGAGCAGTACTTC | CATSRAASYEQYF
TRBJ1-2 | NA | NA | TRBV20-1 | TGCAGTGCTACCTCAACTGGGGAGTACGGCTACACCTTC | CSATSTGEYGYTF
TRBJ1-1 | NA | NA | TRBV12-3/TRBV12-4 | TGTGCCAGCAGTTTTGAATCCACTGAAGCTTTCTTT | CASSFESTEAFF
TRBJ2-1 | NA | NA | TRBV7-9 | TGTGCCAGCAGCTTAGGTTTAGCGGAAATATACAATGAGCAGTTCTTC | CASSLGLAEIYNEQFF
TRBJ2-1 | NA | TRBD1 | TRBV5-1 | TGCGCCAGCAGCACGACAGGGGGCAGGGACGAGCAGTTCTTC | CASSTTGGRDEQFF
TRBJ2-2 | NA | TRBD2 | TRBV9 | TGTGCCAGCAGCGAATTACTAGCGGGAGTAAATACCGGGGAGCTGTTTTTT | CASSELLAGVNTGELFF
TRBJ1-3 | NA | TRBD1 | TRBV30 | TGTGCCTGTCGGACAGGGGGAAACACCATATATTTT | CACRTGGNTIYF
TRBJ1-1 | NA | NA | TRBV10-3 | TGTGCCATCAGTGATAAGGGGCCCTCCGTCACTGAAGCTTTCTTT | CAISDKGPSVTEAFF
TRBJ2-7 | NA | NA | TRBV29-1 | TGCAGCGTTGAGTTGACCTACGAGCAGTACTTC | CSVELTYEQYF
TRBJ2-7 | NA | TRBD2 | TRBV20-1 | TGCAGTGCTAGAGATCGCAGACTAGCGGTGCTTACCTACGAGCAGTACTTC | CSARDRRLAVLTYEQYF
TRBJ1-5 | NA | NA | TRBV18 | TGTGCCAGCTCGCTCGGGAAGAATCAGCCCCAGCATTTT | CASSLGKNQPQHF
TRBJ1-1 | NA | TRBD1 | TRBV9 | TGTGCCAGCAGTCAGGGGGCGAACACTGAAGCTTTCTTT | CASSQGANTEAFF
TRBJ1-2 | NA | NA | TRBV12-3/TRBV12-4 | TGTGCCAGCAGTTCCTCCTACAGCTACACCTTC | CASSSSYSYTF
TRBJ1-3 | NA | NA | TRBV6-5 | TGTGCCAGCAGTTACGGGGGCGTAGGGGAAAACTCTGGAAACACCATATATTTT | CASSYGGVGENSGNTIYF
TRBJ2-2 | NA | NA | TRBV30 | TGTGCCTGGAGTGGTCGCGGGGAGCTGTTTTTT | CAWSGRGELFF
TRBJ2-1 | NA | NA | TRBV13 | TGTGCCAGCAGCCGTATTGGACAGTACAATGAGCAGTTCTTC | CASSRIGQYNEQFF
TRBJ2-7 | NA | TRBD2 | TRBV9 | TGTGCCAGCAGCGCTGGACCCAGGACTAGCAGTTACGAGCAGTACTTC | CASSAGPRTSSYEQYF
TRBJ1-1 | NA | TRBD1 | TRBV2 | TGTGCCAGCAGTCAACAGGGGCGGGACACTGAAGCTTTCTTT | CASSQQGRDTEAFF
TRBJ2-7 | NA | NA | TRBV7-9 | TGTGCCAGCAGCTTAGTAGAATCCGAGCAGTACTTC | CASSLVESEQYF
TRBJ2-1 | once | TRBD2 | TRBV25-1 | TGTGCCAGCAGTGTCGGGACTAGCGTCCACAATGAGCAGTTCTTC | CASSVGTSVHNEQFF
TRBJ2-7 | once | NA | TRBV20-1 | TGCAGTGCTGGGGGGCACTCTCTGCGCGAGCAGTACTTC | CSAGGHSLREQYF
TRBJ2-1 | NA | NA | TRBV2 | TGTGCCAGCCAGGAGGCGATTTCATACAATGAGCAGTTCTTC | CASQEAISYNEQFF
TRBJ2-7 | NA | NA | TRBV12-3/TRBV12-4 | TGTGCCAGCAGCCGTGACAACTATGGCGAGCAGTACTTC | CASSRDNYGEQYF
TRBJ1-1 | NA | NA | TRBV19 | TGTGCCAGTACCTACCCGACAGCCATGAACACTGAAGCTTTCTTT | CASTYPTAMNTEAFF
TRBJ1-1 | NA | NA | TRBV20-1 | TGCAGTGCTCTGACAGTTATGAACACTGAAGCTTTCTTT | CSALTVMNTEAFF
TRBJ1-5 | once | NA | TRBV6-6 | TGTGCCAGCAGTTTCAGGGGTAAGAGCAATCAGCCCCAGCATTTT | CASSFRGKSNQPQHF
TRBJ2-7 | NA | NA | TRBV20-1 | TGCAGTGCTAGAGACCCGGGACCCCAATCCTACGAGCAGTACTTC | CSARDPGPQSYEQYF
TRBJ2-1 | NA | TRBD2 | TRBV20-1 | TGCAGTGCTAGAGGAAGCGGGAGAGCCCGCACCGATGAGCAGTTCTTC | CSARGSGRARTDEQFF
TRBJ1-4 | NA | NA | TRBV11-3 | TGTGCCAGCAGCGAAACCGGGACTGAGAATGAAAAACTGTTTTTT | CASSETGTENEKLFF
TRBJ1-5 | NA | NA | TRBV19 | TGTGCCAGTAGTATTAGGGGTCGGCAGCCCCAGCATTTT | CASSIRGRQPQHF
TRBJ2-7 | NA | NA | TRBV28 | TGTGCCAGCAGTTTACTTGGACAGACTATCTACGAGCAGTACTTC | CASSLLGQTIYEQYF
TRBJ2-3 | NA | TRBD2 | TRBV7-9 | TGTGCCAGCAGCTCCCGCTCGGGAGGTCCCACAGATACGCAGTATTTT | CASSSRSGGPTDTQYF
TRBJ2-1 | NA | TRBD2 | TRBV20-1 | TGCAGTGCTACTACTCCTCTAGCGGGAGGGATCAATGAGCAGTTCTTC | CSATTPLAGGINEQFF
TRBJ2-1 | NA | NA | TRBV6-4 | TGTGCCAGCAGAACAGGGTCCAATTTCGGTGAGCAGTTCTTC | CASRTGSNFGEQFF
TRBJ2-5 | once | NA | TRBV3-1 | TGTGCCAGCAGCCATGAGCCCCGCGGTGCATGGGGGACCCAGTACTTC | CASSHEPRGAWGTQYF
TRBJ1-2 | once | NA | TRBV29-1 | TGCAGCGGAGGCCCGAACTACACCTTC | CSGGPNYTF
TRBJ2-2 | NA | NA | TRBV24-1 | TGTGCCACCAGTGGCCCAGGGGAGGGCGGGGAGCTGTTTTTT | CATSGPGEGGELFF
TRBJ1-1 | NA | NA | TRBV15 | TGTGCCACCAGCAGAGCTCTGGGGACGGCCGAGCGGGCTTTCTTT | CATSRALGTAERAFF
TRBJ2-1 | NA | NA | TRBV12-3/TRBV12-4 | TGTGCCAGCAATTGGGGGGACAGAGACAATGAGCAGTTCTTC | CASNWGDRDNEQFF
TRBJ1-1 | NA | TRBD1 | TRBV29-1 | TGCAGCGCAACGGGACAGGCGGCAGAAGCTTTCTTT | CSATGQAAEAFF